A selection of T cell receptor beta chains follows, all from one sample in a study of T cell repertoires in cytomegalovirus infection. TCRdb redid the calling of the reads with MiXCR, one entry per CDR3 protein. In the table there are under 90,000 distinct CDR3 sequences, 22% of which are singletons. These receptors' antigens are unknown. What was sequenced was PBMCs, sequenced either directly or after in vitro stimulation (not recorded which). The receptor set was obtained from a human donor in good health (CMV status not recorded). Some clones in this sample may be carry-over from other donors' samples. Each CDR3 is given with its conserved first and last residue. A D gene is named only where the DNA matches it firmly. Clone size is stated in some rows and not others, as once, few, many or a class when expanded.

>-|TRBV3-1|-|TRBJ1-2
CASSQAAGVGYTF
TGTGCCAGCAGCCAAGCTGCAGGGGTCGGCTACACCTTC
>-|TRBV7-2|-|TRBJ2-7
CASSSVHEQYF
TGTGCCAGCAGCTCCGTACACGAGCAGTACTTC
>-|TRBV7-2|-|TRBJ1-4
CASSLVRGWTEKLFF
TGTGCCAGCAGCTTAGTTAGGGGGTGGACAGAAAAACTGTTTTTT
>TRBD1|TRBV5-6|many|TRBJ1-1
CASSPRTGWTTEAFF
TGTGCCAGCAGCCCCAGGACAGGGTGGACCACTGAAGCTTTCTTT
>-|TRBV19|few|TRBJ1-5
CASLVEFDRHQPQHF
TGTGCCAGTTTGGTCGAGTTTGACAGACATCAGCCCCAGCATTTT
>-|TRBV6-2/TRBV6-3|-|TRBJ2-6
CASSAGSGDPGANVLTF
TGTGCCAGCAGCGCCGGGTCAGGGGATCCTGGGGCCAACGTCCTGACTTTC
>TRBD1|TRBV12-3/TRBV12-4|-|TRBJ2-5
CASSRQGPQETQYF
TGTGCCAGCAGTCGACAGGGGCCCCAAGAGACCCAGTACTTC
>-|TRBV6-2/TRBV6-3|-|TRBJ2-4
CASRQLGQEDIQYF
TGTGCCAGCAGACAACTCGGACAAGAGGACATTCAGTACTTC
>TRBD2|TRBV20-1|few|TRBJ2-3
CSARGGLANTDTQYF
TGCAGTGCTAGAGGGGGACTAGCAAACACAGATACGCAGTATTTT
>-|TRBV7-8|many|TRBJ1-5
CASSLGPLMAQPQHF
TGTGCCAGCAGCTTAGGCCCGTTAATGGCTCAGCCCCAGCATTTT
>TRBD2|TRBV4-1|-|TRBJ2-4
CASSQELAKDIQYF
TGCGCCAGCAGCCAAGAACTAGCGAAAGACATTCAGTACTTC
>TRBD2|TRBV7-9|-|TRBJ2-1
CASLRGGGVNEQFF
TGTGCCAGCTTACGGGGGGGAGGGGTGAATGAGCAGTTCTTC
>TRBD1|TRBV7-3|many|TRBJ2-3
CASSLDGQGKDTQYF
TGTGCCAGCAGCTTAGACGGACAGGGGAAAGATACGCAGTATTTT
>TRBD1|TRBV7-8|many|TRBJ1-2
CASSSRGQESGGYTF
TGTGCCAGCAGCTCCCGCGGACAGGAAAGCGGTGGCTACACCTTC
>-|TRBV15|-|TRBJ1-2
CATSREVNRDYTF
TGTGCCACCAGCAGAGAGGTGAACAGGGACTACACCTTC
>-|TRBV7-9|many|TRBJ1-4
CASSQGTRGEKLFF
TGTGCCAGCAGCCAGGGAACCCGGGGTGAAAAACTGTTTTTT
>TRBD2|TRBV7-2|many|TRBJ2-7
CASSSTSGSRYEQYF
TGTGCCAGCAGCTCGACTAGCGGGTCCAGGTACGAGCAGTACTTC